The 14 T cell receptor beta chains below were found in one sample sequenced in a study of blood T cell repertoires in COVID-19 (dated by TCRdb to the early 2020s). Library method: the immunoSEQ multiplex PCR assay. TCRdb stores this immuneACCESS table with in-frame sequences only. Part of the clones is absent; in the studies checked, under half of the shortfall reflects unresolved V genes, and no reason is known for the rest. The sample table records some 380,000 clones; roughly 90% of these occur just once. The ten largest account for about 6.5% of the sample. Sequenced input: peripheral blood. The receptors originated from a man in his late teens or twenties with active or convalescent COVID-19.

The genes are TRBV30 and TRBJ2-2; 7 positions agree with TRBD1. Germline V gives CDR1 GTSNPN, CDR2 SVGIG (reference sequence). The CDR3 has 14 residues. Losses at the gene ends were 4 bases for V and 2 bases for J; bases not matched to a gene: 4. CDR3: CAWKQGINTGELFF. The CDR3 DNA sequence: TGTGCCTGGAAACAGGGGATAAACACCGGGGAGCTGTTTTTT.

V is TRBV7-9 and J is TRBJ2-7, with 8 positions matching TRBD1. This CDR3 region has 14 residues. The V gene's germline CDR1 is SEHNR and CDR2 FQNEAQ (reference sequence). Unmatched junction bases numbered 2, after V lost 4 bases and J lost 0 bases. The CDR3 reads CASSSGGPSYEQYF. For the CDR3, the DNA is TGTGCCAGCAGCTCAGGGGGCCCCTCCTACGAGCAGTACTTC.

The CDR3 bases are TGTGCCAGCAGCGTAGGGTCTAGCGGATACAATGAGCAGTTCTTC. Translation gives CASSVGSSGYNEQFF. This sequence joins TRBV9 and TRBJ2-1, with 7 bases aligning to TRBD2. Germline CDR1 and CDR2: SGDLS and YYNGEE. The CDR3 is 15 amino acids. J was trimmed by 4 bases and V by 0 bases; bases with no gene match: 4.

This rearrangement joins TRBV6-5 to TRBJ1-6; D perhaps matches TRBD1 (5 bases). V lost 6 bases and J lost 13, with 19 bases in between. The germline CDR1 and CDR2 sequences are MNHEY and SVGAGI. CDR3 length: 14 amino acids. For the CDR3, the DNA is TGTGCCAGCAGCAATTCGGGACTCTCGCGGCCCCTCCACTTT. It codes for CASSNSGLSRPLHF.

A single count supports this clone. The chain uses TRBV5-6 and TRBJ2-7; TRBD1 agrees at 9 bases. CDR1 is SGHDT, CDR2 YYEEEE, per germline. The CDR3 totals 14 residues. J gave up 5 bases and V 4 bases, and 7 bases lay outside the gene matches. DNA for the CDR3: TGTGCCAGCAGCCTAACAGGGGGCGAGGACGAGCAGTACTTC. Its translation is CASSLTGGEDEQYF.

The chain employs TRBV7-3 and TRBJ1-2; 7 bases are a match to TRBD1. With V trimmed by 0 bases and J by 6 bases, 1 base remained unmatched. Germline lookup yields CDR1 SGHTA and CDR2 FQGTGA. The CDR3 loop spans 13 amino acids. The CDR3: CASSLTTGNGYTF. The CDR3 DNA reads TGTGCCAGCAGCTTAACGACAGGGAATGGCTACACCTTC.

The chain combines TRBV28 with TRBJ1-2, with 7 nucleotides matching TRBD1. V trimming: 7 bases; J trimming: 7 bases; junction bases outside the gene matches: 15. Germline CDR1 is MDHEN and CDR2 is SYDVKM. This CDR3 region has 15 residues. In nucleotides, the CDR3 is TGTGCCAGCATGAGATGGGAAGGGGGCGCTTCTGGCTACACCTTC. As protein: CASMRWEGGASGYTF.

This clone was detected once. This chain links TRBV7-2 with TRBJ2-3; maybe TRBD2 (6 bases). The CDR3 totals 15 residues. From germline, CDR1 is SGHTA and CDR2 FQGNSA. Trimming pared 2 bases from V and 0 bases from J, leaving 9 bases between. The CDR3 is CASSLLAASTDTQYF. The CDR3, as DNA: TGTGCCAGCAGCTTATTAGCGGCCAGCACAGATACGCAGTATTTT.

The J gene is TRBJ2-5, the V gene TRBV3-1 (or the pseudogene TRBV3-2); TRBD2 aligns across 11 bases. The CDR3 runs 16 residues. Trimming took 5 bases from V and 2 from J; bases not matched to a gene: 7. CDR1 is LGHDT and CDR2 is YNNKEL in the germline V gene (reference sequence). CDR3 bases: TGTGCCAGCAGCTTCAAGAGACTAGCGGGGCAAGAGACCCAGTACTTC. Translating it yields CASSFKRLAGQETQYF.

Of note for this clone: This sample also contains other DNA sequences that code for the same CDR3. The J gene is TRBJ2-1, the V gene TRBV7-9; 10 nucleotides agree with TRBD2. The CDR3 is made up of 15 amino acids. Germline lookup yields CDR1 SEHNR and CDR2 FQNEAQ (reference sequence). Trimming removed 6 bases from V and 4 bases from J; junction bases left unmatched: 6. This chain's CDR3 is CASSPSGSSYNEQFF. DNA for the CDR3: TGTGCCAGCAGTCCTAGCGGGAGCTCTTACAATGAGCAGTTCTTC.

The CDR3 loop is CASSLQGTNTEAFF. DNA for the CDR3: TGTGCCAGCAGCTTACAGGGGACGAACACTGAAGCTTTCTTT. V and J are TRBV7-3 and TRBJ1-1; D perhaps matches TRBD1 (6 bases). Trimming removed 2 bases at V and 1 base at J, with 8 bases between. CDR3 length equals 14 residues. CDR1 is SGHTA, CDR2 FQGTGA, per germline.

V is TRBV18 and J is TRBJ2-3, with 10 nucleotides matching TRBD2. CDR1 is KGHSH, CDR2 LQKENI, per germline. V lost 1 base and J lost 5; bases outside the gene matches: 9. The CDR3 is made up of 17 amino acids. The CDR3 DNA is TGTGCCAGCTCACCACTTCCTAGCGGGAGTTCCCTAGATACGCAGTATTTT. Its protein product is CASSPLPSGSSLDTQYF.

This sequence joins TRBV19 and TRBJ2-3; 10 bases line up with TRBD1. The junction had 1 base not matched to a gene; V was cut back by 6 bases and J by 4 bases. Germline lookup yields CDR1 LNHDA and CDR2 SQIVND (reference sequence). This CDR3 is 13 amino acids long. The CDR3 reads CASRGQGADTQYF. CDR3 coding DNA: TGTGCCAGTAGAGGACAGGGGGCAGATACGCAGTATTTT.

The V call is TRBV10-1, the J call TRBJ1-6; TRBD1 is a possible D gene (5 bases). Germline CDR1 and CDR2: WNHNN and SYGVQD (reference sequence). The V and J ends lost 4 bases and 7 bases respectively, with 11 bases between them. The CDR3 extends over 14 amino acids. The CDR3 DNA reads TGCGCCAGCAGTGGGGGGGGACGGAATTCACCCCTCCACTTT. Its translation is CASSGGGRNSPLHF.